These 26 T cell receptor beta chains were all obtained from the same sample, sequenced in a study of monozygotic twins with inflammatory bowel disease. TCRdb derives one entry per CDR3 protein from the 5' RACE reads, leaving out DNA. This specimen shows 300,000 to 450,000 distinct CDR3 sequences; the ten leading clones hold roughly 2.6%. The specimen sequenced was blood. The source of these receptors is a human donor with ulcerative colitis or Crohn's disease, or a healthy co-twin of an affected twin (not recorded which).

This chain uses TRBV12-3 or TRBV12-4 with TRBJ2-3; TCRdb selects TRBD2, and the lack of DNA leaves this call unchecked. CDR3 length equals 15 residues. CDR3 in amino acids: CASSFPLGHTDTQYF.

The chain carries TRBV5-6 and TRBJ2-1. The V gene's germline CDR1 is SGHDT and CDR2 YYEEEE. The CDR3 has 17 residues. This chain's CDR3 is CSSSLEGLGSSYNEQLF.

V gene TRBV4-1 combines with J gene TRBJ1-6; the D call from TCRdb, TRBD1, cannot be confirmed without DNA. CDR3 size: 14 residues. Germline assignment: CDR1 MGHRA and CDR2 YSYEKL. The CDR3 loop reads CASSPGYIGSPLHF.

The CDR3: CASSQERGGGYEQYF. The rearrangement joins TRBV4-1 to TRBJ2-7; TCRdb's assignment of TRBD1 cannot be checked, as there is no DNA. This CDR3 contains 15 residues. Per the germline V gene, CDR1 is MGHRA and CDR2 is YSYEKL.

This chain connects TRBV5-1 to TRBJ1-6. The CDR3 covers 14 residues. Looked up from germline, CDR1 is SGHRS and CDR2 is YFSETQ. This CDR3 reads CASSLDPQSSPLHF.

This chain uses TRBV6-5 with TRBJ2-3; TCRdb reports TRBD2, a call that lacks DNA to check it against. The CDR3 is 16 amino acids. The V gene's germline CDR1 is MNHEY and CDR2 SVGAGI. The CDR3 is CASSYRAASGTDTQYF.

The chain combines TRBV5-1 with TRBJ1-3; the D call from TCRdb, TRBD1, cannot be confirmed without DNA. Per germline, CDR1 SGHRS and CDR2 YFSETQ. This CDR3 comprises 13 residues. The CDR3 spells CASSETGSDTIYF.

The chain couples TRBV5-1 to TRBJ2-2. The CDR3 has 16 residues. CDR1 and CDR2 (germline): SGHRS, YFSETQ. CDR3: CASSLTVQRYAGELFF.

The chain links TRBV20-1 to TRBJ1-1. The germline V gene encodes CDR1 DFQATT and CDR2 SNEGSKA (reference sequence). The CDR3 has 14 residues. The CDR3 is CSASLQGGYTEAFF.

The CDR3 here is CSVVIRASLGDEQFF. V gene TRBV29-1 combines with J gene TRBJ2-1; TCRdb selects TRBD2, and the lack of DNA leaves this call unchecked. Germline V CDR1 and CDR2: SQVTM, ANQGSEA. This CDR3 region has 15 residues.

The rearrangement links TRBV4-1 to TRBJ2-1; TCRdb selects TRBD2, and the lack of DNA leaves this call unchecked. Per the germline V gene, CDR1 is MGHRA and CDR2 is YSYEKL. This CDR3 comprises 16 residues. CDR3: CASNPGSGGLYNEQFF.

V and J are TRBV28 and TRBJ1-5; TCRdb proposes TRBD1, but this gene call is untestable without DNA. The CDR3 has 19 residues. Germline V lookup: CDR1 MDHEN, CDR2 SYDVKM. CDR3 residues: CASSLYLVQGAPGHQPQHF. Combining the CDR3 with reference TRBV28 and TRBJ1-5 gives the whole variable domain DVKVTQSSRYLVKRTGEKVFLECVQDMDHENMFWYRQDPGLGLRLIYFSYDVKMKEKGDIPEGYSVSREKKERFSLILESASTNQTSMYLCASSLYLVQGAPGHQPQHFGDGTRLSIL.

V and J are TRBV12-3 or TRBV12-4 and TRBJ2-7. This CDR3 has 14 residues. CDR3 residues: CASSFTESSYEQYF.

The chain has TRBV27 and TRBJ2-7; absent DNA, TCRdb's TRBD1 call cannot be checked. The CDR3 sequence is 14 residues long. The germline gives CDR1 MNHEY, CDR2 SMNVEV (reference sequence). This CDR3 reads CASRFLDRTYEQYF.

This rearrangement joins TRBV20-1 to TRBJ2-3; TCRdb's D call of TRBD2 is untestable without DNA. The CDR3 is made up of 13 amino acids. Per germline, CDR1 DFQATT and CDR2 SNEGSKA (reference sequence). The CDR3 here is CSATSGLHYTQYF.

The genes are TRBV11-2 and TRBJ2-7. The CDR3 has 15 amino acids. Germline loops: CDR1 SGHAT, CDR2 FQNNGV. The CDR3: CASSLDRKGAGEQYF.

The J gene is TRBJ1-5, the V gene TRBV20-1; the D gene TCRdb calls, TRBD1, cannot be checked with no DNA. From germline, CDR1 is DFQATT and CDR2 SNEGSKA (reference sequence). The CDR3 loop spans 14 amino acids. The CDR3 spells CSAIRQGGDKPQHF.

The CDR3 here is CASRPTEGEKLFF. The chain combines TRBV6-1 with TRBJ1-4. CDR3 length equals 13 residues. Germline V CDR1 and CDR2: MNHNS, SASEGT.

The chain joins TRBV27 to TRBJ1-5. Germline lookup yields CDR1 MNHEY and CDR2 SMNVEV (reference sequence). The CDR3 is made up of 12 amino acids. CDR3 amino acids: CASSETNQPQHF.

The CDR3 loop reads CASSLSGAIEKLFF. The V gene is TRBV6-5, the J gene TRBJ1-4; TCRdb returns TRBD1, unconfirmable since there is no DNA. Germline CDR1 is MNHEY and CDR2 is SVGAGI. This CDR3 has 14 residues.

The genes are TRBV25-1 and TRBJ1-4; with no DNA, the TCRdb D assignment of TRBD1 cannot be verified. Germline CDR1 is MGHDK and CDR2 is SYGVNS. This CDR3 has 15 residues. The CDR3 sequence is CASSQAGVTNEKLFF.

The CDR3 sequence is CASSLRQGDLSTDTQYF. The rearrangement uses TRBV5-1 and TRBJ2-3; TCRdb lists TRBD1, though no DNA is available to test this call. The CDR3 spans 17 residues. Germline V gene data show CDR1 as SGHRS and CDR2 as YFSETQ.

CDR3 sequence: CATAQIQGDEQFF. The J gene is TRBJ2-1, the V gene TRBV19; TCRdb names TRBD1, which stays unverified in the absence of DNA. This CDR3 has 13 amino acids. The germline CDR1 and CDR2 sequences are LNHDA and SQIVND (reference sequence).

The genes are TRBV20-1 and TRBJ1-2. CDR1 is DFQATT and CDR2 is SNEGSKA in the germline V gene (reference sequence). This CDR3 has 11 amino acids. This chain's CDR3 is CSAAVDYGYTF.

The rearrangement uses TRBV20-1 and TRBJ2-7; absent DNA, TCRdb's TRBD2 call cannot be checked. Looked up from germline, CDR1 is DFQATT and CDR2 is SNEGSKA (reference sequence). The length of the CDR3 is 14 residues. The CDR3 spells CSARGLASGGEQYF.

The chain has TRBV6-6 and TRBJ2-1. Germline values: CDR1 MNHNY, CDR2 SVGAGI (reference sequence). The CDR3 has 12 amino acids. CDR3 loop: CASRPDFNEQFF.